The sequence of this T cell receptor (beta chain) was determined in a study of blood T cell repertoires in COVID-19. Study context: From T cells, B-cell-depleted T cells, or PBMCs came the material, which was cDNA or gDNA.

TCRdb keeps only in-frame clones here, not all; method: immunoSEQ multiplex PCR. The sample has roughly 41,000 clones, nearly 90% seen once. V gave up 0 bases and J gave up 1 base; unmatched junction bases: 4. The CDR3 runs to 17 residues. Germline V CDR1 and CDR2: SGHRS, YFSETQ. The genes are TRBV5-1 and TRBJ2-1, with 10 bases that match TRBD2. Sequenced sample: peripheral blood. This receptor was taken from a man between 60 and 70 years old with active COVID-19. The CDR3 DNA is TGCGCCAGCAGCTTGGCGGCTAGCGGGAGTTCCTACAATGAGCAGTTCTTC. It yields the protein CASSLAASGSSYNEQFF.